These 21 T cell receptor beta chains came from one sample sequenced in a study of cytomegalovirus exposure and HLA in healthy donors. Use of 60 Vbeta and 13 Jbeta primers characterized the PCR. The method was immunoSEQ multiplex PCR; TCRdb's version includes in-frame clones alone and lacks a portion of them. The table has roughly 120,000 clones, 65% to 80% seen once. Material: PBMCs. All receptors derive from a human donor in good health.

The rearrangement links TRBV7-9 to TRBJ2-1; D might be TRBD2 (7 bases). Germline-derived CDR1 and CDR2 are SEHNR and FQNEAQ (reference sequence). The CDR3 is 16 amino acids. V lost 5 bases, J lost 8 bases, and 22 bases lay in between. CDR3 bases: TGTGCCAGCAGCGGAGAGGGGGGCGGGAGTACCTATGAGCAGTTCTTC. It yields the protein CASSGEGGGSTYEQFF.

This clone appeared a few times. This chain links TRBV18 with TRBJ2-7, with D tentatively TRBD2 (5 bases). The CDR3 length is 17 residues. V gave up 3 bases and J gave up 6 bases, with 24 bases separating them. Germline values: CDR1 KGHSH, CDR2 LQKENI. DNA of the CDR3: TGTGCCAGCTCACCTCCTAGGAAGAGGGATTCTCTAACCGAGCAGTACTTC. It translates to CASSPPRKRDSLTEQYF.

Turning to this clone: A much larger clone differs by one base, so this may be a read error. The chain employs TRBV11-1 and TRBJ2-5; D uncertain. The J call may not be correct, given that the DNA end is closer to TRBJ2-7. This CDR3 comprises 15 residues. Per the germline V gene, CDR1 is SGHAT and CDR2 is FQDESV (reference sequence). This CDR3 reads CASSPSEESPYEQYF. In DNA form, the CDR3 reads TGTGCCAGCAGCCCCTCCGAGGAGTCCCCCTACGAGCAGTACTTC.

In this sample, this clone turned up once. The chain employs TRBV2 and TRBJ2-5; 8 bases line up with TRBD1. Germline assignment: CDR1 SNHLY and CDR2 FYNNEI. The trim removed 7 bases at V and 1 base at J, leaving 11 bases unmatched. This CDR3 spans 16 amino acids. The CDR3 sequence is CASKTGQGRVQETQYF. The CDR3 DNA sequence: TGTGCCAGCAAAACCGGACAGGGAAGGGTCCAAGAGACCCAGTACTTC.

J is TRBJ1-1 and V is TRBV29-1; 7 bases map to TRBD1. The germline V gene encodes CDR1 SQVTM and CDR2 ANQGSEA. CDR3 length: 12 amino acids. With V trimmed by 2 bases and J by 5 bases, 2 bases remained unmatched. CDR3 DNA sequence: TGCAGCGTTGAAACCAGGGGGACTGAAGCTTTCTTT. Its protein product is CSVETRGTEAFF.

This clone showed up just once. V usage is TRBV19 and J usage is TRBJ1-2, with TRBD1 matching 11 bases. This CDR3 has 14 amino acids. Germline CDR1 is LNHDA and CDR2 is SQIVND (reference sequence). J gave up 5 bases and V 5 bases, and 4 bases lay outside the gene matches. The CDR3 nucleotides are TGTGCCAGTAGTCGGACAGGGGGCCGGTATGGCTACACCTTC. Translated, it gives CASSRTGGRYGYTF.

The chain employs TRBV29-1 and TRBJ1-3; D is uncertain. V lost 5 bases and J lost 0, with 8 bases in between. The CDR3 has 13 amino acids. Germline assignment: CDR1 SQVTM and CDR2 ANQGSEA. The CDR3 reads CSVSPDSGNTIYF. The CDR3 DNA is TGCAGCGTTAGTCCAGACTCTGGAAACACCATATATTTT.

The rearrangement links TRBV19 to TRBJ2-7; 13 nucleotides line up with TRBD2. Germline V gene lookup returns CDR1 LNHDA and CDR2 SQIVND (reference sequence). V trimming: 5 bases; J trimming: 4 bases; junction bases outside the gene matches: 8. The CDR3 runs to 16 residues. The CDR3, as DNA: TGTGCCAGTAGTCCATCGGGGACTAGCGGGACATACGAGCAGTACTTC. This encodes CASSPSGTSGTYEQYF.

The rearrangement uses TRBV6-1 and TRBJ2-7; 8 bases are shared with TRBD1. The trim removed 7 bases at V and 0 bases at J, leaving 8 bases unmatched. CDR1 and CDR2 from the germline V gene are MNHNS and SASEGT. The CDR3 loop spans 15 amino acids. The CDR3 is CASTTTDRASYEQYF. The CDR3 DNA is TGTGCCAGCACCACCACGGACAGGGCCTCCTACGAGCAGTACTTC.

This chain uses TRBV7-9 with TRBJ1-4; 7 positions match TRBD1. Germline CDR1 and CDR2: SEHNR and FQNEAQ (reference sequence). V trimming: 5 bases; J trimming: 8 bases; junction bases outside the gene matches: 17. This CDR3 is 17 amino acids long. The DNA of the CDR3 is TGTGCCAGCAGCATAACACCCACAGGGGCTTTAGGGGAAAAACTGTTTTTT. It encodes CASSITPTGALGEKLFF.

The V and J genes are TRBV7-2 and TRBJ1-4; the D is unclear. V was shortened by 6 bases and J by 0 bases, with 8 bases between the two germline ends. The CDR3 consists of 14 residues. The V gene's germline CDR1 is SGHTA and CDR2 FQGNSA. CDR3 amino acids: CASSRGATNEKLFF. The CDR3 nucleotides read TGTGCCAGCAGTCGGGGTGCAACTAATGAAAAACTGTTTTTT.

CDR3 loop: CASTPGLVQETQYF. In DNA form, the CDR3 reads TGTGCCAGCACGCCGGGACTAGTACAAGAGACCCAGTACTTC. The V and J genes are TRBV9 and TRBJ2-5, with 8 nucleotides matching TRBD2. Germline CDR1 is SGDLS and CDR2 is YYNGEE. The CDR3 runs 14 residues. V trimming: 6 bases; J trimming: 2 bases; junction bases outside the gene matches: 6.

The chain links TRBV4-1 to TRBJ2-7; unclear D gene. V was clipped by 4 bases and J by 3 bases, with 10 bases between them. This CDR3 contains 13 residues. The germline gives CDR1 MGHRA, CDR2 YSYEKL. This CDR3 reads CASSLVADYEQYF. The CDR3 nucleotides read TGCGCCAGCAGCCTAGTCGCGGACTACGAGCAGTACTTC.

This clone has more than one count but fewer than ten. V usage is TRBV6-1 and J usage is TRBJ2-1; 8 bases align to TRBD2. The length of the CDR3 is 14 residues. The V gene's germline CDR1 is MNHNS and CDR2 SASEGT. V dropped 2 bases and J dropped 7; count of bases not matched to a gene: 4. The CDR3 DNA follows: TGTGCCAGCAGTGAACAACTAGCGGATAATGAGCAGTTCTTC. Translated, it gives CASSEQLADNEQFF.

In DNA, the CDR3 is TGTGCCAGCAGTGAACTAGCGGACACCGGGGAGCTGTTTTTT. Its protein is CASSELADTGELFF. This sequence joins TRBV6-1 and TRBJ2-2; 7 bases map to TRBD2. The V and J ends lost 2 bases and 3 bases, in that order; junction bases with no gene match: 0. There are 14 residues in the CDR3. CDR1 and CDR2 (germline): MNHNS, SASEGT.

The CDR3 DNA sequence: TGCGCCAGCAGTGCTTCCACAGATACGCAGTATTTT. This translates into CASSASTDTQYF. This chain links TRBV10-1 with TRBJ2-3; D is unresolved. CDR1 is WNHNN and CDR2 is SYGVQD in the germline V gene (reference sequence). The V end lost 4 bases, the J end lost 2 bases, and 4 bases lay between the germline ends. The CDR3 consists of 12 residues.

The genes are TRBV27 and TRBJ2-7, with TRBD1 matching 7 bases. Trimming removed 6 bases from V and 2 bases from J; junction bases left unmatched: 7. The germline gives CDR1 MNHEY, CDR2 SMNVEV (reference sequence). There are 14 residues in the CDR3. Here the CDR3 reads CASRTRQGAYEQYF. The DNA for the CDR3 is TGTGCCAGCAGAACCCGACAGGGCGCCTACGAGCAGTACTTC.

CDR3 in DNA: TGTGCCAGCAGCTCGACGGGCGGGGGGGCCGATACGCAGTATTTT. Its protein is CASSSTGGGADTQYF. The rearrangement links TRBV7-2 to TRBJ2-3, with 9 bases fitting TRBD2. Germline V CDR1 and CDR2: SGHTA, FQGNSA. The CDR3 extends over 15 amino acids. V lost 4 bases and J lost 6; bases outside the gene matches: 8.

For the CDR3, the DNA is TGTGCCAGCAGCTTGGGGCCGGGACAGAACACCGGGGAGCTGTTTTTT. This sequence encodes CASSLGPGQNTGELFF. The V call is TRBV5-6, the J call TRBJ2-2; D is possibly TRBD1 (6 bases). Germline CDR1 and CDR2: SGHDT and YYEEEE. V was cut by 0 bases and J by 1 base, with 10 bases left in between. This CDR3 comprises 16 residues.

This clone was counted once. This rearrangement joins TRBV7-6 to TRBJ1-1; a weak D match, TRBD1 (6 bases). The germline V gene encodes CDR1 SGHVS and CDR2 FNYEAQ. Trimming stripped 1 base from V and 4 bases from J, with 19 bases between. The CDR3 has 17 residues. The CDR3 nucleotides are TGTGCCAGCAGCTTAGGTCCCCAGGGAGGGGGGGGCACTGAAGCTTTCTTT. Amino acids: CASSLGPQGGGGTEAFF.

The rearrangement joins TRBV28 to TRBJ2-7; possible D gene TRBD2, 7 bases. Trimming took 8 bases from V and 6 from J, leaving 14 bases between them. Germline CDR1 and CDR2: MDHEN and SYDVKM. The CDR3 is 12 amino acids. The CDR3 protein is CASWGGRPEQYF. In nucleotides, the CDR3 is TGTGCCAGCTGGGGGGGGCGCCCCGAGCAGTACTTC.